This record looks at one T cell receptor beta chain sequence and its context. What it recognizes is unknown. The data stem from a study of T cell responses to AZD1222 COVID-19 vaccine. The study's findings and limits: Donors skewed white British and female; clonal diversity was possibly underestimated. Of spike-specific TCRs, nearly half reportedly target regions left unmutated in variants. Spike was spanned by vaccine-associated CD4 TCRs, which were dominant at 160-218 and 743-854.

The CDR3 loop spans 15 amino acids. V was clipped by 5 bases and J by 7 bases; unmatched bases: 10. In germline, CDR1 is GTSNPN, CDR2 SVGIG (reference sequence). Assay used: immunoSEQ multiplex PCR; TCRdb lists only in-frame clones, some missing. The sample lists some 130,000 clones; around nine tenths were seen once. The starting material was peripheral blood, obtained on day 0 of AZD1222 vaccination. The chain recombines TRBV30 with TRBJ2-1, with 11 bases matching TRBD2. This sequence was found in an adult in good health. The CDR3 spells CAWDGLAGRGNEQFF. Written as DNA, the CDR3 is TGTGCCTGGGACGGACTAGCGGGTAGGGGAAATGAGCAGTTCTTC.